The 21 T cell receptor beta chains below come from one sample, sequenced in a study of blood T cell repertoires in COVID-19. Measured with immunoSEQ multiplex PCR; TCRdb has only the in-frame clones, and not every one. The sample has roughly 500,000 clones, around nine tenths seen once. The specimen was PBMCs or T cells enriched from blood (not recorded which). Receptors originate from a woman aged 40 to 49 who had recovered from COVID-19.

V gene TRBV19 combines with J gene TRBJ1-5; possibly TRBD1 for D (5 bases). The V end was cut by 9 bases, the J end by 2 bases, with 23 bases between. This CDR3 has 17 residues. Germline-derived CDR1 and CDR2 are LNHDA and SQIVND (reference sequence). The CDR3 coding sequence is TGTGCCAGCCATCCTCATCAGGGAAAAGGAGGCAATCAGCCCCAGCATTTT. Translated, it gives CASHPHQGKGGNQPQHF.

The gene calls are TRBV5-5 and TRBJ2-2, with 10 bases that match TRBD1. V was clipped by 2 bases and J by 3 bases; unmatched bases: 4. CDR1 is SGHKS, CDR2 YYEKEE, per germline (reference sequence). The CDR3 length is 16 residues. Written as DNA, the CDR3 is TGTGCCAGCAGCTTTATCGGGACAGGGGACACCGGGGAGCTGTTTTTT. It yields the protein CASSFIGTGDTGELFF.

The chain is built from TRBV19 and TRBJ1-4; D is possibly TRBD1 (5 bases). Trimming left V 5 bases short and J 4 bases short, with 11 bases between. Germline CDR1 reads LNHDA; CDR2 reads SQIVND (reference sequence). This CDR3 is 14 amino acids long. CDR3 protein: CASSRGWGNEKLFF. The CDR3 DNA follows: TGTGCCAGTAGTCGGGGGTGGGGTAATGAAAAACTGTTTTTT.

This sequence joins TRBV24-1 and TRBJ2-3; D might be TRBD2 (5 bases). Germline lookup yields CDR1 KGHDR and CDR2 SFDVKD. This CDR3 is 12 amino acids long. Between the trimmed V and J ends, which lost 10 bases and 4 bases, there was a span of 11 bases. The CDR3 loop reads CATGEGPDTQYF. DNA for the CDR3: TGTGCCACGGGAGAAGGGCCAGATACGCAGTATTTT.

This clone was detected only once. The gene calls are TRBV20-1 and TRBJ1-4, with a tentative D call TRBD1 (6 bases). This CDR3 is built from 14 residues. CDR1 DFQATT and CDR2 SNEGSKA come from the germline V gene (reference sequence). The V gene lost 3 bases and the J gene lost 8 bases, with 16 bases spanning the gap. CDR3 coding DNA: TGCAGTGCTAGTGGGGGCAGCCAAGGCGAAAAACTGTTTTTT. It translates to CSASGGSQGEKLFF.

The chain uses TRBV25-1 and TRBJ2-1; TRBD1 matches 7 bases. V lost 5 bases and J lost 8; bases outside the gene matches: 12. The CDR3 contains 15 residues. CDR1 and CDR2 (germline): MGHDK, SYGVNS. The CDR3 nucleotides read TGTGCCAGCAGTTTTCCGGGACAGCACGACGATGAGCAGTTCTTC. Translated, it gives CASSFPGQHDDEQFF.

This rearrangement joins TRBV6-2 or TRBV6-3 to TRBJ1-4; 8 bases are shared with TRBD1. Germline lookup yields CDR1 MNHEY and CDR2 SVGEGT. Trimming at V came to 0 bases and at J to 7 bases, leaving 10 bases not matched to a gene. This CDR3 is 17 amino acids long. This CDR3 reads CASSYSFAGQGGEKLFF. DNA for the CDR3: TGTGCCAGCAGTTACTCGTTCGCTGGACAGGGAGGTGAAAAACTGTTTTTT.

The rearrangement joins TRBV12-3 or TRBV12-4 to TRBJ1-2; tentative D call: TRBD1 (5 bases). The CDR3 runs to 13 residues. The germline V and J ends were trimmed by 4 bases and 1 base, with 7 bases remaining between them. CDR3 DNA: TGTGCCAGCAGTTCACAGGATAACTATGGCTACACCTTC. Amino acid sequence: CASSSQDNYGYTF.

The chain links TRBV19 to TRBJ2-5; 7 positions match TRBD1. The CDR3 is 15 amino acids. Germline V lookup: CDR1 LNHDA, CDR2 SQIVND (reference sequence). Trimming took 6 bases from V and 4 from J; bases not matched to a gene: 11. As DNA, the CDR3 is TGTGCCAGTAGCCCGAAACAGGGGTTAACAGAGACCCAGTACTTC. It specifies CASSPKQGLTETQYF.

The V and J genes are TRBV5-1 and TRBJ2-7, with 9 nucleotides matching TRBD1. The CDR3 spans 16 residues. Germline V gene lookup returns CDR1 SGHRS and CDR2 YFSETQ. Trimming cost V 3 bases and J 3 bases; bases outside gene matches: 10. CDR3: CASSSDVTGGFYEQYF. For the CDR3, the DNA is TGCGCCAGCAGCTCGGATGTGACAGGGGGTTTCTACGAGCAGTACTTC.

The V gene is TRBV5-1, the J gene TRBJ1-1, with D uncertain. The germline gives CDR1 SGHRS, CDR2 YFSETQ. The CDR3 extends over 13 amino acids. V dropped 7 bases and J dropped 5 bases, with 15 bases sitting between them. CDR3: CASQMGRNTEAFF. The CDR3, as DNA: TGCGCCAGCCAAATGGGGAGAAATACTGAAGCTTTCTTT.

This clone was counted a few times. J is TRBJ1-3 and V is TRBV11-2; D not certain. This CDR3 has 13 residues. V was trimmed by 5 bases and J by 4 bases, leaving 9 bases between them. CDR1 is SGHAT and CDR2 is FQNNGV in the germline V gene. CDR3 sequence: CASSEARGNTIYF. The CDR3 DNA follows: TGTGCCAGCAGCGAAGCCCGGGGAAACACCATATATTTT.

The chain employs TRBV3-1 (or the pseudogene TRBV3-2) and TRBJ2-1, with D perhaps TRBD2 (7 bases). V lost 0 bases and J 3 bases, leaving 15 bases between the germline ends. This CDR3 spans 17 amino acids. Germline CDR1 and CDR2: LGHDT and YNNKEL (reference sequence). The chain's CDR3 is CASSQDHGGQIYNEQFF. CDR3 sequence (DNA): TGTGCCAGCAGCCAAGATCACGGGGGGCAAATCTACAATGAGCAGTTCTTC.

V is TRBV5-1 and J is TRBJ2-3; 11 bases align to TRBD2. This CDR3 comprises 18 residues. V lost 4 bases and J lost 3; bases outside the gene matches: 13. Germline assignment: CDR1 SGHRS and CDR2 YFSETQ. CDR3 protein: CASSGGSSGRFKTDTQYF. CDR3 DNA sequence: TGCGCCAGCAGCGGGGGGTCTAGCGGGAGGTTCAAAACAGATACGCAGTATTTT.

The V call is TRBV27, the J call TRBJ1-6; TRBD1 agrees at 8 bases. The germline CDR1 and CDR2 sequences are MNHEY and SMNVEV (reference sequence). The CDR3 is made up of 16 amino acids. V shed 3 bases, J shed 12 bases, and the junction held 13 bases outside the gene matches. The CDR3 region has the DNA TGTGCCAGCAGTTTGTTGGACAGGGAAGTTTCCGGACCCCTCCACTTT. Residues: CASSLLDREVSGPLHF.

At least ten counts were recorded for this clone. The gene calls are TRBV5-8 and TRBJ2-1, with TRBD2 identical over 15 bases. The J segment lost 9 bases and the V segment lost 3 bases, leaving 4 bases of the junction unmatched. Per germline, CDR1 SGHTS and CDR2 YDEGEE. This CDR3 contains 15 residues. The CDR3 DNA reads TGTGCCAGCAGCTGGACTAGCGGGAGGGTTCCTGAGCAGTTCTTC. It is translated as CASSWTSGRVPEQFF.

The chain uses TRBV6-2 or TRBV6-3 and TRBJ2-1, with 9 bases that match TRBD1. The CDR3 loop spans 14 amino acids. The junction had 4 bases not matched to a gene; V was cut back by 5 bases and J by 5 bases. Germline CDR1 and CDR2: MNHEY and SVGEGT. The CDR3 loop is CASSVRDRDNEQFF. CDR3 DNA sequence: TGTGCCAGCAGTGTTCGGGACAGGGACAATGAGCAGTTCTTC.

This clone was found a few times. This sequence joins TRBV4-3 and TRBJ1-4; possible D gene TRBD1, 5 bases. The V end lost 4 bases, the J end lost 7 bases, and 16 bases lay between the germline ends. This CDR3 comprises 15 residues. CDR1 is LGHNA and CDR2 is YSLEER in the germline V gene. CDR3 in amino acids: CASSRIHGAAEKLFF. The CDR3 DNA reads as TGCGCCAGCAGCCGTATACATGGGGCAGCTGAAAAACTGTTTTTT.

This clone has just one count. This rearrangement joins TRBV2 to TRBJ1-1, with 7 bases aligning to TRBD1. The length of the CDR3 is 13 residues. The V gene end was trimmed by 6 bases and the J gene end by 9 bases; junction bases not matched to a gene: 10. Germline CDR1 SNHLY, CDR2 FYNNEI. Here the CDR3 reads CASRTDRDGKAFF. CDR3 DNA: TGTGCCAGCAGAACTGACAGGGATGGGAAAGCTTTCTTT.

This CDR3 reads CASSPELAAFTGELFF. CDR3 DNA: TGTGCCAGCAGCCCTGAGCTAGCGGCCTTTACCGGGGAGCTGTTTTTT. This rearrangement joins TRBV9 to TRBJ2-2; 7 bases are shared with TRBD2. V trimming: 4 bases; J trimming: 5 bases; junction bases outside the gene matches: 11. The CDR3 sequence is 16 residues long. Germline CDR1 SGDLS, CDR2 YYNGEE.

Comment on this clone: Germline and junction disagree at one end, which may indicate a read error. This chain connects TRBV27 to TRBJ1-4, with D unresolved. CDR1 and CDR2 from the germline V gene are MNHEY and SMNVEV (reference sequence). The CDR3 sequence is 14 residues long. In DNA form, the CDR3 reads TGTGCCAGCAGTCTAGGAGGCGTTAATCAAAAACTGTTTTTT. This encodes CASSLGGVNQKLFF.